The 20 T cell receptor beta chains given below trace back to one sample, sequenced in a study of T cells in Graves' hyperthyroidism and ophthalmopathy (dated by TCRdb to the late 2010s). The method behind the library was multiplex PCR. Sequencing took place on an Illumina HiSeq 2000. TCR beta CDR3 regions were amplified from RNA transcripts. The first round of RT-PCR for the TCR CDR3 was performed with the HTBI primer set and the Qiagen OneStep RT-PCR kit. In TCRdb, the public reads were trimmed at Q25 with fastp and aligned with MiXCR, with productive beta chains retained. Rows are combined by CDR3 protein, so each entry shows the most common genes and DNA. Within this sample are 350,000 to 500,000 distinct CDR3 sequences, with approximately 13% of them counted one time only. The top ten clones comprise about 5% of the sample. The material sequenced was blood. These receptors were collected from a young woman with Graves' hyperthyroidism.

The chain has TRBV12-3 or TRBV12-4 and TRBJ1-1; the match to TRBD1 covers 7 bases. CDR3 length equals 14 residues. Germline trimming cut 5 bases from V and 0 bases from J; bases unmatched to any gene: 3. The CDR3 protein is CASSGTGVNTEAFF. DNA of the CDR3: TGTGCCAGCAGTGGAACAGGGGTGAACACTGAAGCTTTCTTT.

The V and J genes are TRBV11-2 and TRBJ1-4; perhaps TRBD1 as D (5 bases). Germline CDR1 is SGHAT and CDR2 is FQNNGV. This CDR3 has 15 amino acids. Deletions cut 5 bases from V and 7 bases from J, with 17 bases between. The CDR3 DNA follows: TGTGCCAGCAGCCAGGTCGGGGCAGGGTCTGAAAAACTGTTTTTT. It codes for CASSQVGAGSEKLFF.

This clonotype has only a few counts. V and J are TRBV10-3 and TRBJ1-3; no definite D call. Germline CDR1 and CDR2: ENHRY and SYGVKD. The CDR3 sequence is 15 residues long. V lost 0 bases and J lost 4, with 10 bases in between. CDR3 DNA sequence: TGTGCCATCAGTGAGTCGAATCTGGCGGGAAACACCATATATTTT. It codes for CAISESNLAGNTIYF.

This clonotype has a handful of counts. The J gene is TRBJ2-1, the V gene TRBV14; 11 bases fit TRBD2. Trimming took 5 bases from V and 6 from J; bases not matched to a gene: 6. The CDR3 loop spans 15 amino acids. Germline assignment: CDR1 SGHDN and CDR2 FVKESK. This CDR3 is CASSKTSGKGNEQFF. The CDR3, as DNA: TGTGCCAGCAGCAAGACTAGCGGGAAGGGCAATGAGCAGTTCTTC.

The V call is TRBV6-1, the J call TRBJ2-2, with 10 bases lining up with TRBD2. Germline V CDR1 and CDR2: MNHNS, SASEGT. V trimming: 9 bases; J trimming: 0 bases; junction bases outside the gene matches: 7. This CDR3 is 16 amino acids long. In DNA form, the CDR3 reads TGTGCCAGTCCCCTAGCGGGAGAAGCGAACACCGGGGAGCTGTTTTTT. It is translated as CASPLAGEANTGELFF.

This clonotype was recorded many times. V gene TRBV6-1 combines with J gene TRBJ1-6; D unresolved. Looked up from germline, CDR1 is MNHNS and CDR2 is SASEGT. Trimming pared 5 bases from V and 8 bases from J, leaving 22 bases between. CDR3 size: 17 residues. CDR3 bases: TGTGCCAGCAGTTATGATATGGGCGGGATTTCATATTCACCCCTCCACTTT. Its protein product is CASSYDMGGISYSPLHF.

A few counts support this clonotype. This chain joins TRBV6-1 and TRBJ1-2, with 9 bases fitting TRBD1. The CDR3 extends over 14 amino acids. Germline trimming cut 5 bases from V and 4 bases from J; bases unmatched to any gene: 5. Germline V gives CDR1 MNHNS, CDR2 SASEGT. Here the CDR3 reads CASSRDRGSYGYTF. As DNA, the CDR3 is TGTGCCAGCAGTCGAGACAGGGGGTCCTATGGCTACACCTTC.

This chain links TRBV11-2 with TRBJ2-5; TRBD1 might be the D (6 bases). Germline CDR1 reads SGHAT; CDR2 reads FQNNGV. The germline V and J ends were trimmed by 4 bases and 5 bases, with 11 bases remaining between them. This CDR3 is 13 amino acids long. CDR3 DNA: TGTGCCAGCAGCTGGACAAGGGGGGAGACCCAGTACTTC. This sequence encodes CASSWTRGETQYF.

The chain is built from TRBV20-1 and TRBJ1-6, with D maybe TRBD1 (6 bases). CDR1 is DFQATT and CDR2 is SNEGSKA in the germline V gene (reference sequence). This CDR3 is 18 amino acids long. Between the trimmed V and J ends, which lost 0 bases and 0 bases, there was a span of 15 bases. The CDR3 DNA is TGCAGTGCTAGAGACCTTCAAGACAGGAGCTCCTATAATTCACCCCTCCACTTT. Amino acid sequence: CSARDLQDRSSYNSPLHF.

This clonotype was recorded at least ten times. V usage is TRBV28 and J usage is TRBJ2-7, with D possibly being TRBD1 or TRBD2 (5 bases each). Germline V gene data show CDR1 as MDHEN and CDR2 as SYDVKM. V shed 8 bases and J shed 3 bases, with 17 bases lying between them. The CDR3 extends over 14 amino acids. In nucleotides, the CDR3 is TGTGCCAGCCAAATCGGGGCGGGCAACTACGAGCAGTACTTC. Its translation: CASQIGAGNYEQYF.

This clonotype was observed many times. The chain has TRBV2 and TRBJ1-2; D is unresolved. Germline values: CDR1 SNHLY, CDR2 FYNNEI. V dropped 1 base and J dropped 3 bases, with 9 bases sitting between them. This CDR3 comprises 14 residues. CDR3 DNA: TGTGCCAGCAGTGAAGTTCCGGGTCACTATGGCTACACCTTC. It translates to CASSEVPGHYGYTF.

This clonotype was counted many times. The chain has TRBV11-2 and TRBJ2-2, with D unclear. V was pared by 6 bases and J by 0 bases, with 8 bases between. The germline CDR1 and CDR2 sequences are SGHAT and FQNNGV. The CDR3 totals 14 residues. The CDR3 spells CASRSFPNTGELFF. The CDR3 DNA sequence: TGTGCCAGCAGATCCTTCCCGAACACCGGGGAGCTGTTTTTT.

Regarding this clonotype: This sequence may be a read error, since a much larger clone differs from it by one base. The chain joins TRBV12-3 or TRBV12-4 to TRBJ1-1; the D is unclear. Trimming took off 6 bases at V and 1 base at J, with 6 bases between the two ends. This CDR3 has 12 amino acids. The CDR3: CASRAGNTEAFF. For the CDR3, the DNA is TGTGCCAGCAGGGCTGGGAACACTGAAGCTTTCTTT.

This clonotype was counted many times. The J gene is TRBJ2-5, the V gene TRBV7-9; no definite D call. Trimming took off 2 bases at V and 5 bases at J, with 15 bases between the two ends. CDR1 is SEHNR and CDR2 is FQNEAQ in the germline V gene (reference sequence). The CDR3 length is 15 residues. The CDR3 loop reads CASSLFITERETQYF. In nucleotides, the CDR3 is TGTGCCAGCAGCTTATTTATCACAGAACGGGAGACCCAGTACTTC.

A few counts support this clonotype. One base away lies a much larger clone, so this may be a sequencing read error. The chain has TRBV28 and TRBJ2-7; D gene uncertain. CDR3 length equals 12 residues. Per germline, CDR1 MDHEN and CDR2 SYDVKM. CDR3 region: CASSLSTYERYF. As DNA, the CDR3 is TGTGCCAGCAGTTTATCCACCTACGAGCGGTACTTC.

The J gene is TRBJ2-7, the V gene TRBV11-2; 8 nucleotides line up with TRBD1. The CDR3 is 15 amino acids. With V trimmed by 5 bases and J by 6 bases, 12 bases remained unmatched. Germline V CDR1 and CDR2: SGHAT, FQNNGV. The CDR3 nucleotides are TGTGCCAGCAGCATAAGCCCTGGACAGGGTCCCGAGCAGTACTTC. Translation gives CASSISPGQGPEQYF.

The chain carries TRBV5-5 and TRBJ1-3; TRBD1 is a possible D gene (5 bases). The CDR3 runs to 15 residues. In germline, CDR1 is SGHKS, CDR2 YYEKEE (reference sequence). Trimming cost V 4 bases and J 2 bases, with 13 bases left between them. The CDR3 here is CASSIQQEPGNTIYF. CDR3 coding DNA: TGTGCCAGCAGCATACAACAGGAGCCTGGAAACACCATATATTTT.

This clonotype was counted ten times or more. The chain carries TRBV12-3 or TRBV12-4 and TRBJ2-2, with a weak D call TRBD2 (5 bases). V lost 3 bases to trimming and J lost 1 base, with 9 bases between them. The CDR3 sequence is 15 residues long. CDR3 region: CASSFLAGNTGELFF. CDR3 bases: TGTGCCAGCAGTTTCTTGGCGGGGAACACCGGGGAGCTGTTTTTT.

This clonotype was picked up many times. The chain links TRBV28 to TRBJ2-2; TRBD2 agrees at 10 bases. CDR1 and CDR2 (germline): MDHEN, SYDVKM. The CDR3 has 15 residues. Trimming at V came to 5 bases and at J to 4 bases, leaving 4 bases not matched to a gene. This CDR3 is CASSPGLAATGELFF. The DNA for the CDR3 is TGTGCCAGCAGTCCAGGACTAGCGGCCACCGGGGAGCTGTTTTTT.

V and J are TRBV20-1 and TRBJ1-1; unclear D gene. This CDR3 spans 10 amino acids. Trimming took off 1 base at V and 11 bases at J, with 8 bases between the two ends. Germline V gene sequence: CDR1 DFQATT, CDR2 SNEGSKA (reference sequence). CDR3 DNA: TGCAGTGCTAGAGTACCAGAGGCTTTCTTT. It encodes CSARVPEAFF.